This T cell receptor beta chain is from a study of CD8 T cells in Susac syndrome. Random-hexamer reverse transcription was applied to about 0.5 to 1 ug RNA. TCRdb re-called the immunoSEQ multiplex PCR reads with MiXCR, one entry per CDR3 protein. Of 70,000 to 100,000 distinct CDR3 sequences in the sample, about 93% were seen once. This clonotype was detected only once. CDR1 is MGHRA and CDR2 is YSYEKL in the germline V gene. With 4 bases removed from V and 1 base from J, the gap between germline ends came to 22 bases. This CDR3 is 18 amino acids long. This sequence joins TRBV4-1 and TRBJ1-1, with D unresolved. Specimen: CD8+ T cells from PBMCs. This receptor was taken from a human donor in good health. This CDR3 is CASSLPWGEIDGNTEAFF. The DNA for the CDR3 is TGCGCCAGCAGCCTACCGTGGGGAGAAATCGACGGGAACACTGAAGCTTTCTTT.